This T cell receptor beta chain was captured by sequencing in a study of T cell responses to AZD1222 COVID-19 vaccine. TCRdb keeps only in-frame clones here, not all; method: immunoSEQ multiplex PCR. The table has approximately 140,000 clones, around nine tenths seen once; the top ten hold about 1.5%. The material was peripheral blood, obtained on day 0 of AZD1222 vaccination. The origin of this receptor is an adult in good health.

The CDR3 protein is CASSPGTNEKLFF. CDR3 bases: TGTGCCAGCTCACCAGGCACTAATGAAAAACTGTTTTTT. The gene calls are TRBV18 and TRBJ1-4, with unresolved D. V was shortened by 2 bases and J by 2 bases, with 3 bases between the two germline ends. The CDR3 is 13 amino acids. CDR1 and CDR2 from the germline V gene are KGHSH and LQKENI.